The 27 T cell receptor beta chains reported below all come from one sample, sequenced in a study of CD8+ T cells in alopecia areata. The sequencing template was cDNA reverse transcribed from extracted RNA. TCRdb's table, derived via immunoSEQ multiplex PCR, lists solely in-frame clones and lacks some. The sample yields about 110,000 clones, 45% to 70% seen once. Material: CD8+ T cells sorted from blood. These receptors were taken from a human donor in good health.

CDR3 DNA sequence: TGTGCCACCAGCAGGACAGGGGCCAATGAGCAGTTCTTC. Residues: CATSRTGANEQFF. V and J are TRBV15 and TRBJ2-1, with 8 bases identical to TRBD1. Germline V gene lookup returns CDR1 LNHNV and CDR2 YYDKDF (reference sequence). V lost 3 bases and J lost 6; bases outside the gene matches: 1. This CDR3 comprises 13 residues.

The chain is built from TRBV6-1 and TRBJ1-5, with D maybe TRBD1 (5 bases). CDR3 size: 17 residues. Germline V CDR1 and CDR2: MNHNS, SASEGT. Trimming removed 3 bases at V and 2 bases at J, with 17 bases between. CDR3 nucleotide sequence: TGTGCCAGCAGTGACTTTCTGTGTGGGGGGTGCAATCAGCCCCAGCATTTT. Residues: CASSDFLCGGCNQPQHF.

The V and J genes are TRBV28 and TRBJ2-3; TRBD1 matches at 12 bases. V gave up 3 bases and J gave up 4 bases; unmatched junction bases: 2. Germline values: CDR1 MDHEN, CDR2 SYDVKM. CDR3 length: 15 residues. The CDR3 loop reads CASSFRDRGPDTQYF. CDR3 nucleotides: TGTGCCAGCAGTTTCAGGGACAGGGGGCCAGATACGCAGTATTTT. Filled out from reference TRBV28 and TRBJ2-3, the complete variable domain reads DVKVTQSSRYLVKRTGEKVFLECVQDMDHENMFWYRQDPGLGLRLIYFSYDVKMKEKGDIPEGYSVSREKKERFSLILESASTNQTSMYLCASSFRDRGPDTQYFGPGTRLTVL.

This chain joins TRBV14 and TRBJ1-1, with D possibly being TRBD1 (5 bases). V dropped 5 bases and J dropped 9 bases, with 13 bases sitting between them. The CDR3 extends over 12 amino acids. Germline V gene data show CDR1 as SGHDN and CDR2 as FVKESK. CDR3 region: CASSSDLGQAFF. The CDR3 nucleotides read TGTGCCAGCAGCTCGGACCTGGGACAAGCTTTCTTT. Complete variable domain (other parts from reference TRBV14 and TRBJ1-1): EAGVTQFPSHSVIEKGQTVTLRCDPISGHDNLYWYRRVMGKEIKFLLHFVKESKQDESGMPNNRFLAERTGGTYSTLKVQPAELEDSGVYFCASSSDLGQAFFGQGTRLTVV.

The rearrangement uses TRBV7-9 and TRBJ2-1, with a tentative D call TRBD1 (5 bases). Germline CDR1 SEHNR, CDR2 FQNEAQ (reference sequence). Trimming pared 5 bases from V and 9 bases from J, leaving 17 bases between. CDR3 length: 14 residues. The CDR3 DNA follows: TGTGCCAGCAGCCCTAAGGAAAGGGGTCCTGAGCAGTTCTTC. Protein sequence: CASSPKERGPEQFF.

The V gene is TRBV10-2, the J gene TRBJ2-7; 9 nucleotides line up with TRBD1. The CDR3 is 15 amino acids. The germline CDR1 and CDR2 sequences are WSHSY and SAAADI. After removal of 0 bases from V and 4 bases from J, the junction contained 4 bases not matched to a gene. CDR3 region: CASSESWGTGYEQYF. The CDR3, as DNA: TGCGCCAGCAGTGAGTCATGGGGGACAGGGTACGAGCAGTACTTC.

This clone was seen only a few times. The V and J genes are TRBV7-9 and TRBJ2-3; D is possibly TRBD1 (5 bases). V lost 1 base and J 4 bases, leaving 12 bases between the germline ends. The CDR3 is 15 residues long. Germline values: CDR1 SEHNR, CDR2 FQNEAQ (reference sequence). CDR3 sequence reads: CASSLGPGLADTQYF. The DNA of the CDR3 is TGTGCCAGCAGCTTAGGCCCAGGGTTGGCAGATACGCAGTATTTT.

This clone was seen once. The rearrangement joins TRBV10-3 to TRBJ2-7; D gene ambiguous. The V gene's germline CDR1 is ENHRY and CDR2 SYGVKD. The V end lost 8 bases, the J end lost 0 bases, and 17 bases lay between the germline ends. This CDR3 spans 15 amino acids. The CDR3 DNA follows: TGTGCCATCTCCCGCACGTACCGAAGCTCCTACGAGCAGTACTTC. Encoded protein: CAISRTYRSSYEQYF.

There are a few counts of this clone. V gene TRBV9 combines with J gene TRBJ1-2; no clear D. Germline CDR1 and CDR2: SGDLS and YYNGEE. Trimming removed 4 bases from V and 4 bases from J, with 17 bases in between. CDR3 size: 15 residues. The CDR3, as DNA: TGTGCCAGCAGCCCCAATATGGATTCAGGCTATGGCTACACCTTC. The encoded protein is CASSPNMDSGYGYTF.

The V gene is TRBV25-1, the J gene TRBJ2-7; 11 bases match TRBD1. The length of the CDR3 is 14 residues. Germline assignment: CDR1 MGHDK and CDR2 SYGVNS. V gave up 8 bases and J gave up 6 bases; unmatched junction bases: 9. CDR3 residues: CASSFSGQGAEQYF. CDR3 DNA sequence: TGTGCCAGCTCATTTTCAGGACAGGGGGCCGAGCAGTACTTC.

The chain recombines TRBV7-6 with TRBJ2-5; maybe TRBD2 (5 bases). V was shortened by 0 bases and J by 5 bases, with 13 bases between the two germline ends. The CDR3 is 15 amino acids. Per the germline V gene, CDR1 is SGHVS and CDR2 is FNYEAQ. In DNA, the CDR3 is TGTGCCAGCAGCTTAGCGCTGCGGTGGGAGGAGACCCAGTACTTC. Translated: CASSLALRWEETQYF.

V is TRBV6-5 and J is TRBJ1-1, with D hard to call. The germline V gene has CDR1 MNHEY and CDR2 SVGAGI. V was shortened by 4 bases and J by 10 bases, with 10 bases between the two germline ends. This CDR3 contains 11 residues. The CDR3 loop is CASSFGFLAFF. The CDR3 bases are TGTGCCAGCAGTTTTGGGTTTTTAGCTTTCTTT.

CDR3 DNA: TGTGCCAGCAGAGGGTATCAGAGACAAGAGACCCAGTACTTC. Its protein is CASRGYQRQETQYF. The chain carries TRBV7-8 and TRBJ2-5; D unclear. Germline loops: CDR1 SGHVS, CDR2 FQNEAQ. There are 14 residues in the CDR3. The germline V and J ends were trimmed by 6 bases and 2 bases, with 13 bases remaining between them.

CDR3 sequence: CASSHRSSYNEQFF. CDR3 nucleotides: TGTGCCAGCAGTCACAGGAGTTCCTACAATGAGCAGTTCTTC. The chain links TRBV6-1 to TRBJ2-1; a weak D match, TRBD1 (5 bases). Per germline, CDR1 MNHNS and CDR2 SASEGT. CDR3 size: 14 residues. Trimming pared 5 bases from V and 1 base from J, leaving 9 bases between.

The chain joins TRBV7-8 to TRBJ2-6; the match to TRBD1 covers 7 bases. CDR3 length: 17 amino acids. After removal of 5 bases from V and 0 bases from J, the junction contained 7 bases not matched to a gene. Germline V CDR1 and CDR2: SGHVS, FQNEAQ. Here the CDR3 DNA reads TGTGCCAGCAGCCCTCGACAGGGCCCCTCTGGGGCCAACGTCCTGACTTTC. Encoded protein: CASSPRQGPSGANVLTF.

The chain carries TRBV6-1 and TRBJ2-7; D is perhaps TRBD1 (7 bases). Per the germline V gene, CDR1 is MNHNS and CDR2 is SASEGT. The CDR3 length is 16 residues. V lost 2 bases and J 2 bases, leaving 16 bases between the germline ends. The CDR3 nucleotides read TGTGCCAGCAGTGAACTACTGACAGGGAGGACCTACGAGCAGTACTTC. Translation gives CASSELLTGRTYEQYF.

The CDR3 nucleotides are TGTGCCAGCAGTTCCCCCGGACTAGCGGGGGGCAATGAGCAGTTCTTC. Translation: CASSSPGLAGGNEQFF. The V gene is TRBV6-6, the J gene TRBJ2-1, with TRBD2 matching 14 bases. J was trimmed by 6 bases and V by 4 bases; bases with no gene match: 5. The CDR3 has 16 amino acids. Germline values: CDR1 MNHNY, CDR2 SVGAGI (reference sequence).

This clone was recorded a few times. V and J are TRBV2 and TRBJ2-7, with D perhaps TRBD2 (6 bases). The V and J ends lost 4 bases and 0 bases respectively, with 10 bases between them. CDR1 and CDR2 (germline): SNHLY, FYNNEI. The CDR3 is made up of 14 amino acids. In nucleotides, the CDR3 is TGTGCCAGCAGTGGTCGGGGGAGCTCCTACGAGCAGTACTTC. Translation: CASSGRGSSYEQYF.

V and J are TRBV6-5 and TRBJ2-2; TRBD2 might be the D (6 bases). In germline, CDR1 is MNHEY, CDR2 SVGAGI. Between the trimmed V and J ends, which lost 5 bases and 6 bases, there was a span of 10 bases. This CDR3 spans 13 amino acids. Here the CDR3 DNA reads TGTGCCAGCAGTGGGACTGCCCCCGGGGAGCTGTTTTTT. It specifies CASSGTAPGELFF.

The gene calls are TRBV4-2 and TRBJ2-3; 7 positions match TRBD2. The J segment lost 0 bases and the V segment lost 1 base, leaving 1 base of the junction unmatched. Germline V CDR1 and CDR2: LGHNA, YNFKEQ. The CDR3 has 15 residues. Here the CDR3 DNA reads TGTGCCAGCAGCCAAGGGGGGGGGAGCACAGATACGCAGTATTTT. It codes for CASSQGGGSTDTQYF.

The chain has TRBV4-3 and TRBJ1-2; D uncertain. The CDR3 spans 13 residues. Trimming shortened V by 3 bases and J by 8 bases, and 13 bases separated the two germline ends. Germline CDR1 reads LGHNA; CDR2 reads YSLEER. CDR3 sequence (DNA): TGCGCCAGCAGCCATGCAGCCCGCGGGGGCTACACCTTC. It is translated as CASSHAARGGYTF.

This clone was picked up a small number of times. This chain connects TRBV29-1 to TRBJ2-1, with 7 bases lining up with TRBD1. V lost 3 bases, J lost 10 bases, and 3 bases stayed unmatched. Germline V gene sequence: CDR1 SQVTM, CDR2 ANQGSEA. CDR3 length: 11 amino acids. DNA for the CDR3: TGCAGCGTTGATCCGGACAGGGAGCAGTTCTTC. Translation gives CSVDPDREQFF.

This clone was picked up a small number of times. The chain has TRBV6-4 and TRBJ2-3; 11 bases map to TRBD2. The V segment lost 3 bases and the J segment 5 bases; nucleotides outside the gene matches: 4. The CDR3 spans 15 residues. Germline CDR1 and CDR2: MRHNA and SNTAGT. The CDR3 reads CASSELAGAGDTQYF. In DNA form, the CDR3 reads TGTGCCAGCAGTGAACTAGCGGGGGCGGGAGATACGCAGTATTTT.

The CDR3: CASSPRAGAGYTYEQYF. The CDR3 DNA reads TGCGCCAGCAGCCCACGGGCAGGGGCGGGGTACACCTACGAGCAGTACTTC. This chain connects TRBV5-1 to TRBJ2-7; either TRBD1 or TRBD2 may supply D (6 bases each). CDR3 length: 17 residues. Between the trimmed V and J ends, which lost 4 bases and 2 bases, there was a span of 22 bases. Per the germline V gene, CDR1 is SGHRS and CDR2 is YFSETQ.

The CDR3 DNA sequence: TGTGCCAGCAGTGAATTTCGTCCAGGGAACACAGATACGCAGTATTTT. Translating gives CASSEFRPGNTDTQYF. This chain links TRBV25-1 with TRBJ2-3; possible D gene TRBD1, 5 bases. CDR1 and CDR2 from the germline V gene are MGHDK and SYGVNS. The CDR3 sequence is 16 residues long. V lost 1 base and J 2 bases, leaving 13 bases between the germline ends.

The J gene is TRBJ2-7, the V gene TRBV5-6, with D perhaps TRBD2 (5 bases). The length of the CDR3 is 12 residues. CDR1 SGHDT and CDR2 YYEEEE come from the germline V gene. Trimming shortened V by 6 bases and J by 0 bases, and 7 bases separated the two germline ends. This CDR3 reads CASTGSSYEQYF. The CDR3 bases are TGTGCCAGCACTGGGAGCTCCTACGAGCAGTACTTC.

The J gene is TRBJ2-7, the V gene TRBV4-1; D may be TRBD1 (5 bases). Per germline, CDR1 MGHRA and CDR2 YSYEKL. The CDR3 covers 17 residues. V lost 0 bases to trimming and J lost 0 bases, with 15 bases between them. This CDR3 reads CASSQEVRTSSSYEQYF. Here the CDR3 DNA reads TGCGCCAGCAGCCAAGAGGTCCGGACAAGCAGCTCCTACGAGCAGTACTTC.